One sample yielded the 9 T cell receptor beta chains listed below, sequenced in a study of technical replicates of blood from a handful of donors. Sequenced by immunoSEQ multiplex PCR; TCRdb stores in-frame clones only, minus some. Here the sample spans more than 90,000 clones, almost 96% being singletons. Sequenced material: T cells isolated from PBMCs. The receptors stem from a human donor in good health.

The J gene is TRBJ2-7, the V gene TRBV7-9; D perhaps matches TRBD1 (6 bases). Trimming cost V 5 bases and J 2 bases, with 19 bases left between them. The CDR3 is 16 residues long. Germline loops: CDR1 SEHNR, CDR2 FQNEAQ (reference sequence). The CDR3 is CASSPTGETSPYEQYF. In nucleotides, the CDR3 is TGTGCCAGCAGCCCGACAGGCGAAACCTCCCCCTACGAGCAGTACTTC.

The chain is built from TRBV4-1 and TRBJ1-4; D may be TRBD1 (5 bases). Deletions cut 1 base from V and 8 bases from J, with 17 bases between. The CDR3 runs to 16 residues. Germline CDR1 MGHRA, CDR2 YSYEKL. The CDR3 here is CASSQGQVGAWEKLFF. In nucleotides, the CDR3 is TGCGCCAGCAGCCAAGGTCAGGTTGGGGCGTGGGAAAAACTGTTTTTT.

This clone was detected only a few times. V usage is TRBV18 and J usage is TRBJ2-3; D is possibly TRBD1 (6 bases). The V gene's germline CDR1 is KGHSH and CDR2 LQKENI. This CDR3 is built from 15 residues. V was pared by 2 bases and J by 8 bases, with 17 bases between. The CDR3 protein is CASSPVQGELGTQYF. The CDR3 coding sequence is TGTGCCAGCTCACCAGTACAGGGAGAGTTAGGTACGCAGTATTTT.

This clone is a singleton in its sample. The chain has TRBV7-3 and TRBJ2-1; tentative D call: TRBD1 (6 bases). This CDR3 spans 16 amino acids. Between the trimmed V and J ends, which lost 5 bases and 5 bases, there was a span of 19 bases. The germline V gene has CDR1 SGHTA and CDR2 FQGTGA. The CDR3 nucleotides read TGTGCCAGCAGCAAGACAGGACTCAGACTGAACAATGAGCAGTTCTTC. It is translated as CASSKTGLRLNNEQFF.

This rearrangement joins TRBV5-6 to TRBJ2-7, with 9 bases matching TRBD1. Germline V gene sequence: CDR1 SGHDT, CDR2 YYEEEE. With V trimmed by 3 bases and J by 5 bases, 0 bases remained unmatched. CDR3 length: 12 amino acids. CDR3 coding DNA: TGTGCCAGCAGCTGGACAGGGGACGAGCAGTACTTC. As protein: CASSWTGDEQYF.

V usage is TRBV2 and J usage is TRBJ1-6, with 11 bases lining up with TRBD1. This CDR3 has 15 residues. From germline, CDR1 is SNHLY and CDR2 FYNNEI. V was pared by 8 bases and J by 9 bases, with 9 bases of the junction left unmatched. The CDR3 DNA is TGTGCCAGCTCTGGGGGCGGACAGGGGGCTTCACCCCTCCACTTT. Encoded protein: CASSGGGQGASPLHF.

This sequence joins TRBV19 and TRBJ2-7; tentatively, D is TRBD1 (5 bases). The CDR3 has 15 amino acids. V was trimmed by 6 bases and J by 2 bases, leaving 17 bases between them. Germline V gene lookup returns CDR1 LNHDA and CDR2 SQIVND (reference sequence). CDR3 DNA sequence: TGTGCCAGTAGAGATCAGGGTTTCGGTGCCTACGAGCAGTACTTC. It is translated as CASRDQGFGAYEQYF.

The V gene is TRBV9, the J gene TRBJ2-7, with TRBD2 as a possible D gene (5 bases). This CDR3 comprises 14 residues. Germline CDR1 and CDR2: SGDLS and YYNGEE. Trimming took 3 bases from V and 6 from J, leaving 16 bases between them. The CDR3 DNA is TGTGCCAGCAGCGGGCCGGGGTCAATAGGCGAGCAGTACTTC. This sequence encodes CASSGPGSIGEQYF.

The chain couples TRBV28 to TRBJ2-5, with D possibly matching TRBD1 (5 bases). Germline V gene lookup returns CDR1 MDHEN and CDR2 SYDVKM. The CDR3 is 12 amino acids. Trimming pared 6 bases from V and 5 bases from J, leaving 10 bases between. The DNA of the CDR3 is TGTGCCAGCAGCGTGACAGTTGAGACCCAGTACTTC. As protein: CASSVTVETQYF.